Detailed here is one T cell receptor beta chain. This clone was counted a single time. The antigen this receptor binds is unknown. Base qualities are not recorded, but no much larger clone differs from it by a single base. This record comes from a study of cytomegalovirus exposure and HLA in healthy donors (dated by TCRdb to the late 2010s). With respect to the entire study: In an earlier analysis of 587 of the donors, 276 Gb of sequence data and about 110 million unique TCR beta sequences from about 190 million T cells were reported. An early release that covered about 640 HLA-typed donors contained about 300 gigabases of sequencing data and 80 million or so unique TCR sequences. Among the roughly 400 genotyped donors, around 81% belonged to the genetic ancestry cluster associated with self-reported Caucasian donors. The aim of the study was to test whether cataloging public T cell receptors could identify signatures of past pathogen exposure. The study used immunosequencing to profile the T cell repertoires of more than 650 subjects and linked those repertoires to cytomegalovirus serostatus. A separate validation cohort of approximately 130 different subjects was used in addition to the approximately 700-subject first cohort. The study combined high-throughput TCR immunosequencing, statistical association of individual TCRs with disease status, and machine learning to predict cytomegalovirus infection status. A later analysis re-analyzed previously published TCR beta repertoires from roughly 600 donors and added high-resolution HLA genotyping to study TCR occurrence patterns. Rather than using new phenotypic data, the later analysis identified candidate immune exposures from TCR beta sequences and from how often those sequences occurred across donors. An earlier analysis of about 620 of the donors applied high-throughput TCR beta sequencing to assess whether each TCR beta V gene segment acted as functional or pseudogenic. Donor age, sex, ethnicity and CMV serostatus were compiled together with the repertoire data. A later genetic analysis took genome-wide SNP genotypes for about three fifths of the 666 donors and used that subset as a discovery cohort. All discovery cohort repertoires had been generated using a single sequencing platform. Both class I and class II loci were covered by HLA typing, at four-digit resolution. Typing coverage differed by locus: A, B, C, DRB1 and DQB1 were typed in about 629-640 donors, DQA1 in roughly 500, DPA1 in 600 to 610, and DPB1 in about 450. About five DR-DQ haplotypes were treated as single units for association and clustering because of strong linkage in the cohort. Across around 400 genotyped donors of the cohort, an average of about 240,000 unique TCR beta nucleotide sequences per donor were sequenced, and roughly a sixth of those sequences were non-productive.

The cohort consisted of hundreds of healthy bone marrow donors. At the time of sampling, every cohort member was nominally healthy, though immune exposures that went unrecorded were likely present. The donor was CMV seronegative and was included in the group of a few hundred seronegative cohort members. A peripheral blood sample was provided by each donor, and peripheral blood mononuclear cells were used for TCR beta sequencing. Genomic DNA was extracted from the blood cell samples with the Qiagen DNeasy Blood Extraction Kit. Receptor amplification or capture employed the immunoSEQ multiplex PCR assay. For the multiplex PCR, a mixture combining 60 forward primers for TCR Vbeta segments and 13 reverse primers for TCR Jbeta segments was used. A multiplex PCR assay on genomic DNA amplified the CDR3 region of rearranged TCR beta genes. The amplified TCR beta libraries were sequenced on the Illumina HiSeq System as 87-base-pair reads. Concerning the study's data processing: A later analysis counted approximately 76 million unique TCR beta chains across the 700 or so repertoires, and 10 million to 11 million of these chains were shared by at least two donors. A nearest-neighbor algorithm error-corrected the raw reads and collapsed the reads into unique sequences, merging closely related sequences to remove PCR and sequencing errors. To assign V, D and J gene segments, CDR3 sequences were aligned to IMGT reference sequences. Each retained sequence needed at least a six-nucleotide match to both a V gene segment and a J gene segment. Rearrangements were called productive when the CDR3 lacked stop codons and stayed in frame with V and J; all others were non-productive. Following IMGT convention, CDR3 was defined as the stretch from the second conserved V-encoded cysteine up to the conserved J-encoded phenylalanine. The earlier analysis of 587 of the donors excluded sequences that lacked an unambiguous match to a single V gene segment. In an earlier analysis of around 590 of the donors, a V segment was called functional when productive rearrangements were above 56.7%, and segregating when the standard deviation between donors exceeded 5%. A statistical classification framework was built to diagnose cytomegalovirus status from the catalog of TCR beta chain sequences. In a later analysis, V and J genes were assigned by comparing TCR nucleotide sequences against IMGT/GENE-DB human TR gene sequences. The TCRdist pipeline was used in a later analysis to assign CDR3 sequences and most-parsimonious VDJ recombination scenarios. In a later analysis, each TCR beta chain was defined by its CDR3 amino acid sequence together with its V-gene family, and reads without a unique V-gene family were excluded. A later analysis removed 600 or so highly shared, low-generation-probability nucleotide sequences to deal with suspected cross-contamination and a sequencing artifact. In a later analysis, a clonal expansion index for each public chain was calculated from normalized within-repertoire ranks of inferred template counts. A later analysis computed generation probabilities with a VDJ recombination model fitted to out-of-frame rearrangements, and checked the results against IGoR. Hypergeometric tests were used in a later analysis to score TCR-TCR, TCR-HLA and TCR-CMV co-occurrence, with a repertoire-size bias correction applied to the TCR pairs. In a later analysis, false discovery rates were estimated by permuting HLA or CMV assignments 20 times. In a later analysis, co-occurring TCRs were grouped with DBSCAN, and TCRdist sequence similarity was added when clustering was performed within HLA-allele-positive subsets. Repertoires with fewer than 30,000 or more than 120,000 public chains, plus five repertoires with anomalous nucleotide sharing, were excluded from co-occurrence clustering. This is the immuneACCESS table as TCRdb keeps it, with only in-frame sequences that have V and J called. A part of the clones is gone; compared with another copy, unresolved V genes explain less than half, and the rest is unexplained. V and J calls and clone size are those listed in that table; D and trimming were worked out from the DNA. The sample records 99,000 or so clones, 69% of which are singletons. The ten top clones hold roughly 3.2% of the sample.

Summary of the overall study and its limitations: An earlier analysis of approximately 570 of the donors showed that most TCR beta V segments appeared in productive rearrangements either about 87% or about 30% of the time, which broadly matched IMGT annotations. A cluster of highly shared sequence variants was judged likely to be a technical artifact of the sequencing pipeline. The study listed 170 or so TCR beta chains as associated with cytomegalovirus. Specific HLA alleles were associated with 16,951 TCR beta sequences at a false discovery rate of 0.05 in a later analysis. According to a later analysis, parvovirus B19, influenza, CMV and Epstein-Barr virus appeared linked to several top co-occurrence clusters. V-gene and J-gene trimming of TCR beta chains was associated with a missense DCLRE1C variant in a later genetic analysis, and the association was replicated in an independent cohort. Because some donors lacked HLA typing at each locus, the association tests relied only on the typed subset. In vitro tests confirmed that a few of the cytomegalovirus-associated TCR beta chains recognize cytomegalovirus antigens. The classifier was reported to diagnose cytomegalovirus status with high specificity and sensitivity in both the original cohort and the validation cohort. A later analysis found that most CMV-associated TCR beta chains appeared HLA-restricted, with HLA associations seemingly driven largely by CMV exposure. When HLA alleles, especially DR and DQ, strongly co-occurred, attributing TCR associations to individual alleles was difficult. Compared with equally common non-associated chains, HLA-associated TCR beta chains in a later analysis were more clonally expanded and had lower generation probabilities. Roughly uniform sequencing depth across donors was assumed in presence/absence analyses, although this assumption may not hold. A further reported finding was that TCR beta sequences accurately predicted the HLA-A and HLA-B alleles for most subjects in the first cohort. While some public TCRs were present in many individuals, most TCR sequences turned up only very rarely across donors. Because counts were too low, about 15 rarely observed V segments, including chromosome 9 orphons, were left out of the earlier analysis of some 600 of the donors. In a later genetic analysis, fewer N-insertions in productive TCRs were reported among donors in an Asian-associated ancestry cluster than the roughly 640-donor mean. Correlated functional status among segregating V segments might reflect linkage disequilibrium, but an unknown experimental factor could not be ruled out. Only TCR beta chains were sequenced in this cohort, and the absence of alpha or paired-chain data limited detectable features. Immune exposure information for the cohort was limited to CMV serostatus. It was suggested by the authors that the approach could potentially be generalized to other disease states and immunological phenotypes. In a later analysis, TCR association rates were found to vary across HLA loci, with the most associated TCRs seen for DRB1 alleles and the fewest for HLA-C alleles.

The source material was PBMCs. This receptor was taken from a man younger than 40 in good health and CMV-seronegative.

The CDR3 region: CASSKDWGSEQFF. At the DNA level, the sequence is TGTGCCAGCAGCAAGGACTGGGGATCGGAGCAGTTCTTC. The receptor chain draws on TRBV7-3 and TRBJ2-1; the D gene is perhaps TRBD2, on 5 matching bases. CDR1 and CDR2, looked up from the germline V gene, are SGHTA and FQGTGA. V loses 5 bases of germline sequence and J loses 10 bases, and the interval between the two ends is 15 bases. The CDR3 runs 13 amino acids, cysteine and phenylalanine included. The kept DNA is CDR3 alone, 39 bases in frame from the first base.